One and the same sample provided the 16 T cell receptor beta chains below, sequenced in a study of blood T cell repertoires in COVID-19 (TCRdb year 2020). Library construction relied on the immunoSEQ multiplex PCR assay. As stored in TCRdb, this immuneACCESS dataset retains in-frame rearrangements with V and J assigned. A fraction of the clones does not appear; measured against another copy, unresolved V genes explain less than half of the discrepancy, and the remainder lacks a known reason. The sample profile shows 120,000 to 150,000 clones; 84% of them were found once. The ten largest clonotypes hold 3% to 4% of the sample. The sample consisted of PBMCs or T cells enriched from blood (not recorded which). The receptors derive from a woman in her 50s with acute COVID-19.

V usage is TRBV21-1 and J usage is TRBJ2-7; the D call TRBD1 from the table was never checked on the DNA. TRBV21-1 is shown as a pseudogene. CDR3 length: 14 residues. DNA of the CDR3: TGTGCCAGCAGCCTTCCCCGCCAGGCGTACGAGCAGTACTTC. This encodes CASSLPRQAYEQYF.

The chain couples TRBV19 to TRBJ2-2; TRBD2 matches 9 bases. The CDR3 consists of 15 residues. Germline CDR1 is LNHDA and CDR2 is SQIVND (reference sequence). J gave up 5 bases and V 5 bases, and 6 bases lay outside the gene matches. The DNA for the CDR3 is TGTGCCAGTAGTCACAGCGGGAGGATGACCGGGGAGCTGTTTTTT. Its translation: CASSHSGRMTGELFF.

V usage is TRBV3-1 (or the pseudogene TRBV3-2) and J usage is TRBJ2-1; D not resolved. The germline CDR1 and CDR2 sequences are LGHDT and YNNKEL (reference sequence). The V end was cut by 3 bases, the J end by 7 bases, with 4 bases between. The CDR3 runs 11 residues. Here the CDR3 reads CASSQENEQFF. DNA for the CDR3: TGTGCCAGCAGCCAGGAGAATGAGCAGTTCTTC.

The chain uses TRBV29-1 and TRBJ2-5; 7 nucleotides match TRBD1. Germline loops: CDR1 SQVTM, CDR2 ANQGSEA. CDR3 size: 11 residues. J gave up 4 bases and V 5 bases, and 1 base lay outside the gene matches. CDR3 in amino acids: CSVPGGETQYF. The CDR3 coding sequence is TGCAGCGTTCCAGGGGGAGAGACCCAGTACTTC.

This clone occurred a few times. The gene calls are TRBV7-9 and TRBJ2-3; 9 nucleotides match TRBD2. V trimming: 1 base; J trimming: 4 bases; junction bases outside the gene matches: 6. The CDR3 totals 16 residues. CDR1 is SEHNR and CDR2 is FQNEAQ in the germline V gene (reference sequence). The CDR3 spells CASSLGLVAGADTQYF. CDR3 in DNA: TGTGCCAGCAGCTTAGGGCTGGTAGCGGGAGCAGATACGCAGTATTTT.

The V call is TRBV5-3, the J call TRBJ1-1; D unresolved. TRBV5-3 is annotated as an ORF whose role is uncertain. The length of the CDR3 is 15 residues. Trimming took off 4 bases at V and 5 bases at J, with 18 bases between the two ends. CDR3 DNA: TGTGCCAGAAGCGCTACCGACGGGAGGGAAACTGAAGCTTTCTTT. It translates to CARSATDGRETEAFF.

V is TRBV7-2 and J is TRBJ2-7; no reliable D call. This CDR3 contains 12 residues. Trimming stripped 1 base from V and 3 bases from J, with 4 bases between. Germline V gives CDR1 SGHTA, CDR2 FQGNSA. The CDR3 sequence: CASSLVNYEQYF. The CDR3, as DNA: TGTGCCAGCAGCTTAGTTAACTACGAGCAGTACTTC.

The chain employs TRBV19 and TRBJ2-7; D is possibly TRBD1 (6 bases). The CDR3 is made up of 13 amino acids. CDR1 is LNHDA and CDR2 is SQIVND in the germline V gene (reference sequence). V was trimmed by 6 bases and J by 3 bases, leaving 12 bases between them. DNA of the CDR3: TGTGCCAGTAGCGAAGGACAGATCTACGAGCAGTACTTC. Protein sequence: CASSEGQIYEQYF.

J is TRBJ2-3 and V is TRBV5-6; D may be TRBD1 (5 bases). The germline V and J ends were trimmed by 4 bases and 2 bases, with 11 bases remaining between them. Germline V gene sequence: CDR1 SGHDT, CDR2 YYEEEE. This CDR3 comprises 14 residues. Here the CDR3 reads CASSLTGHTDTQYF. For the CDR3, the DNA is TGTGCCAGCAGCCTCACAGGTCACACAGATACGCAGTATTTT.

This clone was seen a few times. This chain links TRBV19 with TRBJ2-1, with D tentatively TRBD1 (5 bases). The CDR3 loop spans 14 amino acids. CDR1 and CDR2 (germline): LNHDA, SQIVND (reference sequence). V lost 5 bases to trimming and J lost 8 bases, with 16 bases between them. CDR3 in amino acids: CASSGAQLLDEQFF. The CDR3 DNA is TGTGCCAGTAGTGGGGCCCAACTCCTCGATGAGCAGTTCTTC.

This clone was counted once. DNA for the CDR3: TGTGCCAGCAGCCAAGATTTGCGGGGGGGTGAAAAACTGTTTTTT. Protein product: CASSQDLRGGEKLFF. The V gene is TRBV4-2, the J gene TRBJ1-4, with a possible D match to TRBD1 (5 bases). V lost 0 bases and J 7 bases, leaving 12 bases between the germline ends. The germline V gene encodes CDR1 LGHNA and CDR2 YNFKEQ. The CDR3 is 15 residues long.

The gene calls are TRBV6-5 and TRBJ2-4; perhaps TRBD2 as D (6 bases). Germline values: CDR1 MNHEY, CDR2 SVGAGI. The CDR3 loop spans 11 amino acids. V shed 5 bases and J shed 13 bases, with 12 bases lying between them. Here the CDR3 reads CASSPWGRQYF. The DNA for the CDR3 is TGTGCCAGCAGTCCTTGGGGGAGGCAGTACTTC.

The chain carries TRBV19 and TRBJ1-5; 11 bases fit TRBD1. The CDR3 covers 14 residues. Germline-derived CDR1 and CDR2 are LNHDA and SQIVND (reference sequence). With 6 bases clipped from V and 9 bases from J, the junction kept 7 bases outside the gene matches. This CDR3 reads CASRSDRGPPPQHF. The CDR3 DNA follows: TGTGCCAGTAGATCGGACAGGGGGCCACCGCCCCAGCATTTT.

This clone was counted between two and nine times. V usage is TRBV25-1 and J usage is TRBJ2-5; 13 bases align to TRBD2. J lost 5 bases, V lost 0 bases, and 6 bases had no gene match. Germline CDR1 and CDR2: MGHDK and SYGVNS. The CDR3 extends over 17 amino acids. The CDR3 DNA follows: TGTGCCAGCAGTGAATATGAACTAGCGGGAGGGAGGGAGACCCAGTACTTC. This sequence encodes CASSEYELAGGRETQYF.

This CDR3 is CSASWEPNQPQHF. The CDR3 nucleotides read TGCAGTGCTAGTTGGGAGCCCAATCAGCCCCAGCATTTT. The chain employs TRBV20-1 and TRBJ1-5; D not certain. V shed 3 bases and J shed 3 bases, with 9 bases lying between them. CDR1 is DFQATT and CDR2 is SNEGSKA in the germline V gene (reference sequence). The CDR3 covers 13 residues.

CDR3 protein: CATSDPKTTEKLFF. CDR3 in DNA: TGTGCCACCAGTGATCCCAAGACGACAGAAAAACTGTTTTTT. The gene calls are TRBV24-1 and TRBJ1-4; D not certain. Germline V CDR1 and CDR2: KGHDR, SFDVKD. The CDR3 covers 14 residues. Trimming pared 3 bases from V and 8 bases from J, leaving 12 bases between.